This is a list of T cell receptor beta chains from one sample in a study of blood T cell repertoires in COVID-19. Generated by immunoSEQ multiplex PCR, the TCRdb table keeps only in-frame clones and is missing some. The table includes some 320,000 clones, around nine tenths detected once. The sequenced sample consisted of PBMCs or T cells enriched from blood (not recorded which). The source is a woman in her 30s who had been exposed to COVID-19. CDR3s include the opening cysteine and the closing phenylalanine or tryptophan. Fields, in order: V gene, D gene, J gene, clone size, CDR3 protein, CDR3 DNA. The D gene is left open where the match is weak. Clone sizes are given selectively: once, few, many, or a class where the clone is expanded.

v_call: TRBV30; d_call: .; j_call: TRBJ1-4; clone_size: .; cdr3_aa: CAWSAIVGGSGEKLFF; cdr3_nt: TGTGCCTGGAGTGCCATCGTAGGAGGGTCTGGTGAAAAACTGTTTTTT
v_call: TRBV27; d_call: .; j_call: TRBJ2-1; clone_size: .; cdr3_aa: CASSFSASSYNEQFF; cdr3_nt: TGTGCCAGCAGTTTTAGCGCCAGCTCCTACAATGAGCAGTTCTTC
v_call: TRBV30; d_call: .; j_call: TRBJ1-5; clone_size: .; cdr3_aa: CAWSVMTSNQPQHF; cdr3_nt: TGTGCCTGGAGTGTTATGACAAGCAATCAGCCCCAGCATTTT
v_call: TRBV19; d_call: TRBD2; j_call: TRBJ2-2; clone_size: once; cdr3_aa: CASSTQIAGGRTGELFF; cdr3_nt: TGTGCCAGTAGTACCCAAATAGCGGGGGGGCGCACCGGGGAGCTGTTTTTT
v_call: TRBV6-2/TRBV6-3; d_call: .; j_call: TRBJ1-2; clone_size: .; cdr3_aa: CASSYGPGIYGYTF; cdr3_nt: TGTGCCAGCAGTTACGGGCCAGGTATCTATGGCTACACCTTC
v_call: TRBV6-5; d_call: .; j_call: TRBJ1-3; clone_size: .; cdr3_aa: CASSVGGTGNTIYF; cdr3_nt: TGTGCCAGCAGCGTGGGGGGAACTGGAAACACCATATATTTT
v_call: TRBV7-9; d_call: .; j_call: TRBJ1-6; clone_size: few; cdr3_aa: CASSVQGSYNSPLHF; cdr3_nt: TGTGCCAGCAGCGTACAGGGCTCCTATAATTCACCCCTCCACTTT
v_call: TRBV30; d_call: .; j_call: TRBJ2-3; clone_size: .; cdr3_aa: CAWTRGTLTDTQYF; cdr3_nt: TGTGCCTGGACTCGTGGGACACTCACAGATACGCAGTATTTT
v_call: TRBV4-2; d_call: TRBD1; j_call: TRBJ1-4; clone_size: .; cdr3_aa: CASSPEGAGNEKLFF; cdr3_nt: TGTGCCAGCAGCCCAGAGGGGGCAGGTAATGAAAAACTGTTTTTT
v_call: TRBV4-1; d_call: TRBD1; j_call: TRBJ2-1; clone_size: .; cdr3_aa: CASSQKLTGTEQFF; cdr3_nt: TGCGCCAGCAGCCAGAAACTGACAGGGACTGAGCAGTTCTTC
v_call: TRBV18; d_call: TRBD1; j_call: TRBJ1-1; clone_size: .; cdr3_aa: CASSPRTGGQGTEAFF; cdr3_nt: TGTGCCAGCTCACCACGGACAGGGGGCCAGGGCACTGAAGCTTTCTTT
v_call: TRBV27; d_call: TRBD1; j_call: TRBJ1-5; clone_size: once; cdr3_aa: CASSIDRGNQPQHF; cdr3_nt: TGTGCCAGCAGTATAGACAGGGGCAATCAGCCCCAGCATTTT
v_call: TRBV27; d_call: .; j_call: TRBJ2-3; clone_size: .; cdr3_aa: CASSPQVGASTDTQYF; cdr3_nt: TGTGCCAGCAGTCCACAGGTTGGGGCTAGCACAGATACGCAGTATTTT